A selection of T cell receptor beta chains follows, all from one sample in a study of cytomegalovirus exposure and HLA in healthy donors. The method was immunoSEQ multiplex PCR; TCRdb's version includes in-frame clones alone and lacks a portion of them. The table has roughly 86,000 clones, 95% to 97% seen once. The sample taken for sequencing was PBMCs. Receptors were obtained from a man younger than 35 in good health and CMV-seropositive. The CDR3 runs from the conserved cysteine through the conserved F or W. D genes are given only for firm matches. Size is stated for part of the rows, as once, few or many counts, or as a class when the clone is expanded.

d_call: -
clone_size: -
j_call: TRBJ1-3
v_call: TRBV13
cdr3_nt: TGTGCCAGCAGGACAGACTCTGGAAACACCATATATTTT
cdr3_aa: CASRTDSGNTIYF

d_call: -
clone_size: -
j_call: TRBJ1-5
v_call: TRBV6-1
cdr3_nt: TGTGCCAGCAGTGAACTTGTTTACGGGACACCCGATCAGCCCCAGCATTTT
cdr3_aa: CASSELVYGTPDQPQHF

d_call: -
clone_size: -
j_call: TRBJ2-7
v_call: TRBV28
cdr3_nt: TGTGCCAGCAGTTTCCGACTCTCCTACGAGCAGTACTTC
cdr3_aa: CASSFRLSYEQYF

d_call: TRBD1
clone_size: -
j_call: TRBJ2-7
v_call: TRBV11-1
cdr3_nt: TGTGCCAGCAGCCTCGGGACAGGGCTCGACGAGCAGTACTTC
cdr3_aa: CASSLGTGLDEQYF

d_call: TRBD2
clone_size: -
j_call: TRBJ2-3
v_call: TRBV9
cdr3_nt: TGTGCCAGCAGCGTAGGTAATAGCGGGCCTAGCACAGATACGCAGTATTTT
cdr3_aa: CASSVGNSGPSTDTQYF

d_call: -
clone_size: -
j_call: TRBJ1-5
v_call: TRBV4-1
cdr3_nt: TGCGCCAGCAGCCAAGATAGGAACAGGAATCAGCCCCAGCATTTT
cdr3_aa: CASSQDRNRNQPQHF

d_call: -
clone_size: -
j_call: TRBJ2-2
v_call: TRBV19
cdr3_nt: TGTGCCAGTAGTCCAGGAGGGTCGGCCGGGGAGCTGTTTTTT
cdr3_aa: CASSPGGSAGELFF

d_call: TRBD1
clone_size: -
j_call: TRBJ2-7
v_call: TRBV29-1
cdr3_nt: TGCAGCGTACTCAGGGACAGGGACTCCCGCGAGCAGTACTTC
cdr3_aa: CSVLRDRDSREQYF

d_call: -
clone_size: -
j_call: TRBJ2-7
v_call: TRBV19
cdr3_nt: TGTGCCAGTAGTATAGCTCAGGAAGTTAACTACGAGCAGTACTTC
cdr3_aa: CASSIAQEVNYEQYF

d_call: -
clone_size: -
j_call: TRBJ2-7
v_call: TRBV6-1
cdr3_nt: TGTGCCAGCATGCACGGAGGAGGATACTACGAGCAGTACTTC
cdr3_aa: CASMHGGGYYEQYF

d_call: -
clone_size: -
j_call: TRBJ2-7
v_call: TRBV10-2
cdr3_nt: TGCGCCAGCAGCCACCGGGACAACCCCTCCTACGAGCAGTACTTC
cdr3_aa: CASSHRDNPSYEQYF

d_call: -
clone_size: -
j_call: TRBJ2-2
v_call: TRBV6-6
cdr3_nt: TGTGCCAGCAGTAGACCAAGCGGAATCGCGTCGGGGGAGCTGTTTTTT
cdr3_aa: CASSRPSGIASGELFF

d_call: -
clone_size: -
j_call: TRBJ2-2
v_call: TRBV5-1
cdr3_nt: TGCGCCAGCAGCTTGGTTTCGACGATAGCAGGGGCCGGGGAGCTGTTTTTT
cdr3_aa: CASSLVSTIAGAGELFF

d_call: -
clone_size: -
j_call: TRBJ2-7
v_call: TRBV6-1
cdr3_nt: TGTGCCAGCAGTGAAGGCAGGCTCACCTACGAGCAGTACTTC
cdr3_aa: CASSEGRLTYEQYF

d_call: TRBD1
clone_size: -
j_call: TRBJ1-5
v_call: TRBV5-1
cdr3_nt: TGCGCCAGCAGCTGGACAGGGGGCGATCAGCCCCAGCATTTT
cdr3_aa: CASSWTGGDQPQHF

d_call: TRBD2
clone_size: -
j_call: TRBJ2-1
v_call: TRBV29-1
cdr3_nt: TGCAGCGTTGAAGAGGGCGGGAGAAAACGGCAGTTCTTC
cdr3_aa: CSVEEGGRKRQFF

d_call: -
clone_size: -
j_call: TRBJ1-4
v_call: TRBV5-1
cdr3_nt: TGCGCCAGCAGCTTGTACAGGGTGAATGAAAAACTGTTTTTT
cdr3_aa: CASSLYRVNEKLFF

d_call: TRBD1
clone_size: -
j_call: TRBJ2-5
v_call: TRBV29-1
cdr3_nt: TGCAGCGCGATCCGAGGGACAGGCCAAGAGACCCAGTACTTC
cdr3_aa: CSAIRGTGQETQYF

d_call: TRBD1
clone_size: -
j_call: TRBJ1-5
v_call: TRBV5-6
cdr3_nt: TGTGCCAGCAGCTTGGGCGGGACAGGGGGTCAGCCCCAGCATTTT
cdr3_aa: CASSLGGTGGQPQHF

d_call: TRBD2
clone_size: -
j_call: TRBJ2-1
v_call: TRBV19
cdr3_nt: TGTGCCAGTAGTATAGCGGGAGGGCCTCACAATGAGCAGTTCTTC
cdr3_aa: CASSIAGGPHNEQFF

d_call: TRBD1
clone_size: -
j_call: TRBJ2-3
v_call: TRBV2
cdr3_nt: TGTGCCAGCAGTCTACAGGGGGCTTCAGATACGCAGTATTTT
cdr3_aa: CASSLQGASDTQYF

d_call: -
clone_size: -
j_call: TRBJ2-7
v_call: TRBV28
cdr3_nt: TGTGCCAGCAGTTTACCCAGGGACTCGAGCACCTACGAGCAGTACTTC
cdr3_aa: CASSLPRDSSTYEQYF

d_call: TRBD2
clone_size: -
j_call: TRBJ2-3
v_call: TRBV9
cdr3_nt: TGTGCCAGCAGCGTAGGTAGCGGGAGCCGCACAGATACGCAGTATTTT
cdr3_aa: CASSVGSGSRTDTQYF

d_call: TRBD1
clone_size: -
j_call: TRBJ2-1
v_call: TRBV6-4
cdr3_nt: TGTGCCAGCAGCACCGGACAGGGGAGGTACAATGAGCAGTTCTTC
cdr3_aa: CASSTGQGRYNEQFF

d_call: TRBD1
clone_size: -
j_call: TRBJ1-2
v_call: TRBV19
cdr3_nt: TGTGCCAGTAGTATACCGACAGGGGGTGGCTACACCTTC
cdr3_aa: CASSIPTGGGYTF

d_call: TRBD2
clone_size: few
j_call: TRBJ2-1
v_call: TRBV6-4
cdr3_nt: TGTGCCAGCAGTGAGGGGACTAGCGGCAATGAGCAGTTCTTC
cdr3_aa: CASSEGTSGNEQFF

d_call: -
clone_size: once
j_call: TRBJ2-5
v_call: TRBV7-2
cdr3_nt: TGTGCCAGCAGCTTAGGGGCTAGGGGCACTCAGACCCAGTACTTC
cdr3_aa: CASSLGARGTQTQYF

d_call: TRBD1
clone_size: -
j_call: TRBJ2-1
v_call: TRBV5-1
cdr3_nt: TGCGCCAGCAGCTTAACAGGGGACCCGTTCAATGAGCAGTTCTTC
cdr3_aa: CASSLTGDPFNEQFF

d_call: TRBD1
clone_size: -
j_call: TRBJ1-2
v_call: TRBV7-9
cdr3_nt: TGTGCCAGCAACGGAAGATTCCGGGACAGTGAGTCCGGCTACACCTTC
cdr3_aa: CASNGRFRDSESGYTF

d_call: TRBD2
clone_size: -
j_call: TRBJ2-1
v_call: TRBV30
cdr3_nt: TGTGCCTGGACCTTGGGGGGGAATGAGCAGTTCTTC
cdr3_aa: CAWTLGGNEQFF

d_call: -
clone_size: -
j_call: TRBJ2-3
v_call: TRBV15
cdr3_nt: TGTGCCACCAGCCTACAAGAGGGAGCCATCACAGATACGCAGTATTTT
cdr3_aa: CATSLQEGAITDTQYF

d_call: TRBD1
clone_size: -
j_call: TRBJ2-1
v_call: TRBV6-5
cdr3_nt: TGTGCCAGCAGGGGGGGACAGGACAACAATGAGCAGTTCTTC
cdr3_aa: CASRGGQDNNEQFF

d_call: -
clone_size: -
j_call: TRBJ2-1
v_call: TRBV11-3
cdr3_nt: TGTGCCAGCAGCTTAGAGGCGGGGATGGATGAGCAGTTCTTC
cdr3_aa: CASSLEAGMDEQFF

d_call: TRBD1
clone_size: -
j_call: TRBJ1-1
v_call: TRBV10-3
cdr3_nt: TGTGCCATCGGGGACAGGGGGGGGCACACTGAAGCTTTCTTT
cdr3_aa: CAIGDRGGHTEAFF

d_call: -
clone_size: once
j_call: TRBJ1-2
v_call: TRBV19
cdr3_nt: TGTGCCAGTAGAGAAGGACGGAGGAAATATGGCTACACCTTC
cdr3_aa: CASREGRRKYGYTF

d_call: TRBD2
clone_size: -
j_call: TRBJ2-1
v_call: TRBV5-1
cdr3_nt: TGCGCCAGCAGCGCGGACCCGACAGGGTACTCTAGCGGGAGGTCAGGCTACAATGAGCAGTTCTTC
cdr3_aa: CASSADPTGYSSGRSGYNEQFF

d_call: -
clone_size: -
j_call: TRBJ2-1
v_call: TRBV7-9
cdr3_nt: TGTGCCAGCAGCCCGGGGGTGTTCGGACCCTCAGATGAGCAGTTCTTC
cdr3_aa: CASSPGVFGPSDEQFF

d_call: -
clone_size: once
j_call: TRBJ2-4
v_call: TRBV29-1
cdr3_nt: TGCAGCGTTGAGAAGGGGGGGAACATTCAGTACTTC
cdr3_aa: CSVEKGGNIQYF

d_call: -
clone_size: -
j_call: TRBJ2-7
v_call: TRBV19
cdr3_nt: TGTGCCAGTAGTCTCACAGGGACGAGCTACGAGCAGTACTTC
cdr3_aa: CASSLTGTSYEQYF

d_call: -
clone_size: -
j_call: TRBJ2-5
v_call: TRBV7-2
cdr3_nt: TGTGCCAGCAGCTCCGACATTTTCCCGCACAAAGAGACCCAGTACTTC
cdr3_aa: CASSSDIFPHKETQYF

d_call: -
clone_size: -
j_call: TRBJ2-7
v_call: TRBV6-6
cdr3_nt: TGTGCCAGCAGTTACCCGGACCCTCGGCGGGGAGAGCAGTACTTC
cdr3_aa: CASSYPDPRRGEQYF

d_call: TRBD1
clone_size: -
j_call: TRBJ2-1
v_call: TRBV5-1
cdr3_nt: TGCGCCAGCAGACGACGGGACAGGGAGGTCTACAATGAGCAGTTCTTC
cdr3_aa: CASRRRDREVYNEQFF

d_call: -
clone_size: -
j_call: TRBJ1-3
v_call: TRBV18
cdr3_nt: TGTGCCAGCTCACCGGACAGAAACACCATATATTTT
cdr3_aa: CASSPDRNTIYF

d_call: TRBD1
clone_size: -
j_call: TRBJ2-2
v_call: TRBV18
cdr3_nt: TGTGCCAGCTCACGCTCCGGGACAGGGCCCACCGGGGAGCTGTTTTTT
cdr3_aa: CASSRSGTGPTGELFF

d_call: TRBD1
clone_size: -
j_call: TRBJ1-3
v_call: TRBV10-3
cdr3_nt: TGTGCCATCAGTGAGAGACCGGGACAGGGTGGCATATATTTT
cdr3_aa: CAISERPGQGGIYF

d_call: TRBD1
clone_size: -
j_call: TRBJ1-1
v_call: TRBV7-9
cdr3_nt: TGTGCCAGCAGCTGGCCCCTGGGACAGCCAAGCGCTGAAGCTTTCTTT
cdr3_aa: CASSWPLGQPSAEAFF

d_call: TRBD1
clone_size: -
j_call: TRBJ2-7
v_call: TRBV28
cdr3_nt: TGTGCCAGCAGTTTAGGACAGGGTTACACCCCGACCAAGTTCTCCTACGAGCAGTACTTC
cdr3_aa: CASSLGQGYTPTKFSYEQYF

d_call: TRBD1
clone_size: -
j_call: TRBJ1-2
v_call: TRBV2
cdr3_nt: TGTGCCAGCAGTCCCTCGACAGGGAGCTATGGCTACACCTTC
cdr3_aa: CASSPSTGSYGYTF

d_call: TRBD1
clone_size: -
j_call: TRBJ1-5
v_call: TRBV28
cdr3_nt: TGTGCCAGCAGGCGTCGACAGGGAGGCAATCAGCCCCAGCATTTT
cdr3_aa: CASRRRQGGNQPQHF

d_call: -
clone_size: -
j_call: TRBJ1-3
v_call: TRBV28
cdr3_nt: TGTGCCAGCAGTTTACCCTACAGAAACTCTGGAAACACCATATATTTT
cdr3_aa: CASSLPYRNSGNTIYF

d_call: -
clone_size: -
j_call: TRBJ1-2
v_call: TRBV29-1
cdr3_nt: TGCAGCGTCGGTCCCGAACCTCCTAACTATGGCTACACCTTC
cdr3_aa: CSVGPEPPNYGYTF

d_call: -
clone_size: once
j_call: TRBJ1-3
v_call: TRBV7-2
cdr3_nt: TGTGCCAGCAGCTCGGTCCCGGTCCACACCATATATTTT
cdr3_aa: CASSSVPVHTIYF

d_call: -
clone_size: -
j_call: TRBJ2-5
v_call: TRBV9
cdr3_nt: TGTGCCAGCAGCGTAGGACCAGGGGAGACCCAGTACTTC
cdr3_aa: CASSVGPGETQYF

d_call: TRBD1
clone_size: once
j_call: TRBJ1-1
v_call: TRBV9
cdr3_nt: TGTGCCAGCAGCCCCCGCACAGGGGTGGACACTGAAGCTTTCTTT
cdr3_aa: CASSPRTGVDTEAFF

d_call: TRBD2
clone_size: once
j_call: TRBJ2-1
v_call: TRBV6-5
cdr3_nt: TGTGCCAGCAGCCACACTAGCGGGAGACGCAATGAGCAGTTCTTC
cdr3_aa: CASSHTSGRRNEQFF

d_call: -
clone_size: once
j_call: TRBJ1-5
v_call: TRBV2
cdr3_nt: TGTGCCAGCAAGGTGGGGCGCGGCAATCAGCCCCAGCATTTT
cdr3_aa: CASKVGRGNQPQHF

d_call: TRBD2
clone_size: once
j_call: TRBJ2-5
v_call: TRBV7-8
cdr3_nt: TGTGCCAGCAGCCGGACTAGCGGGAGTGGAGAGACCCAGTACTTC
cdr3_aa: CASSRTSGSGETQYF

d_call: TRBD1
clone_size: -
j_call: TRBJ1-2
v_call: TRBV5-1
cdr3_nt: TGCGCCAGCAGCTTGGGGGACAGGCTCTCCGGCTACACCTTC
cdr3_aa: CASSLGDRLSGYTF

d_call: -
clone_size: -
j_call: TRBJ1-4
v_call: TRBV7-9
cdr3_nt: TGTGCCAGCAGCTTCTCTGGGAGAGAAAAACTGTTTTTT
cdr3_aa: CASSFSGREKLFF